This entry is about one TCR beta chain. Its specificity is not known. V was pared by 3 bases and J by 9 bases, with 17 bases between. The CDR3 contains 14 residues. CDR1 and CDR2 from the germline V gene are KGHSH and LQKENI. Profiling relied on immunoSEQ multiplex PCR, and the TCRdb table lists in-frame clones only, not all of them. Of roughly 49,000 clones in the sample, around three quarters were seen once. Specified time point: blood 2 weeks post-SBRT. Treatment in this sample: 15 Gy SBRT to primary tumor, nephrectomy 4 weeks later. Blood was sampled at baseline, 2 weeks and 4 weeks after SBRT. The tumor was a clear cell renal cell carcinoma. The entry originates in a study of radiation and T cells in renal cell carcinoma. The wider study: Nephrectomy followed 15 Gy stereotactic body radiation by 4 weeks.

Findings and caveats of the study: From baseline, blood top tumor clonotypes peaked at 2 weeks post-radiation.

The rearrangement links TRBV18 to TRBJ1-1; no clear D gene. Sequencing used blood, obtained from a patient whose treatment included radiotherapy and nephrectomy. The TCR originated in a woman in her sixties or seventies with renal cell carcinoma. The CDR3 here is CASSPPGNPEKAFF. The DNA of the CDR3 is TGTGCCAGCTCACCCCCGGGTAACCCTGAAAAAGCTTTCTTT.